These T cell receptor beta chains were read from a single sample in a study of T cell responses to AZD1222 COVID-19 vaccine. This table comes from immunoSEQ multiplex PCR, and its TCRdb copy is limited to in-frame clones, with some not included. The sample carries 77,000 or so clones, less than 95% recorded once. This material consisted of peripheral blood, taken 28 days after the second AZD1222 dose. Every receptor here comes from an adult who received the AZD1222 COVID-19 vaccine. The CDR3 runs from the conserved cysteine through the conserved F or W. Each record gives: J gene, V gene, D gene, clone size, CDR3 DNA, CDR3 protein. The D gene is left open where the match is weak. Not all rows give a size; the values are once, few, many and, for expanded clones, a class.

J: TRBJ2-4
V: TRBV11-3
D: TRBD2
size: -
DNA: TGTGCCAGCAGCCAAGCGGGGCACCCAAACATTCAGTACTTC
CDR3: CASSQAGHPNIQYF

J: TRBJ2-2
V: TRBV6-5
D: -
size: -
DNA: TGTGCCGTCCGGGGTACAAACACCGGGGAGCTGTTTTTT
CDR3: CAVRGTNTGELFF

J: TRBJ2-1
V: TRBV24-1
D: TRBD1
size: -
DNA: TGTGCCACCAGTGGACGACAGGGAGTCGGGGATGAGCAGTTCTTC
CDR3: CATSGRQGVGDEQFF

J: TRBJ2-6
V: TRBV5-8
D: -
size: -
DNA: TGTGCCAGCAGGAGAAGGACTGGGGCCAACGTCCTGACTTTC
CDR3: CASRRRTGANVLTF

J: TRBJ1-5
V: TRBV24-1
D: -
size: -
DNA: TGTGCCACTTCGACGAGAGGGACCAATCAGCCCCAGCATTTT
CDR3: CATSTRGTNQPQHF

J: TRBJ2-7
V: TRBV7-2
D: TRBD2
size: -
DNA: TGTGCCACCTCTTCCCGGGAGGGAGACACCTACGAGCAGTACTTC
CDR3: CATSSREGDTYEQYF

J: TRBJ1-2
V: TRBV5-1
D: -
size: few
DNA: TGCGCCAGCAGCCCTCAAGGACCCTCCGCCGGCTATGGCTACACCTTC
CDR3: CASSPQGPSAGYGYTF

J: TRBJ2-7
V: TRBV10-3
D: -
size: -
DNA: TGTGCCATCAGTGCCCCGACAGGCTCGACCTACGAGCAGTACTTC
CDR3: CAISAPTGSTYEQYF

J: TRBJ2-5
V: TRBV27
D: -
size: -
DNA: TGTGCCAGCAGTCCGTCCTGGACCGCGGATGAGACCCAGTACTTC
CDR3: CASSPSWTADETQYF

J: TRBJ1-1
V: TRBV5-1
D: TRBD1
size: -
DNA: TGCGCCAGCAGCGTACAGGGGATGAACACTGAAGCTTTCTTT
CDR3: CASSVQGMNTEAFF

J: TRBJ1-5
V: TRBV4-1
D: -
size: -
DNA: TGCGCCAGCAGCCAAGAAAGGTGGGGCAATCAGCCCCAGCATTTT
CDR3: CASSQERWGNQPQHF

J: TRBJ1-2
V: TRBV2
D: TRBD1
size: -
DNA: TGTGCCAGCAGTCCCGGGACAGGGGGCAACTATGGCTACACCTTC
CDR3: CASSPGTGGNYGYTF

J: TRBJ2-5
V: TRBV2
D: TRBD2
size: once
DNA: TGTGCCATTAAGCGGGAGGGCCTACAAGAGACCCAGTACTTC
CDR3: CAIKREGLQETQYF

J: TRBJ2-7
V: TRBV15
D: -
size: -
DNA: TGTGCCACCAGCATCGGTTCTACTTCCTACGAGCAGTACTTC
CDR3: CATSIGSTSYEQYF

J: TRBJ1-3
V: TRBV7-9
D: -
size: -
DNA: TGTGCCAGCAGCTTAGATCGGACTGCCTCTGGAAACACCATATATTTT
CDR3: CASSLDRTASGNTIYF

J: TRBJ1-2
V: TRBV5-4
D: -
size: -
DNA: TGTGCCAGCAGGCAAAGACGGGGGCAAGGTGGCTACACCTTC
CDR3: CASRQRRGQGGYTF

J: TRBJ2-3
V: TRBV10-3
D: TRBD2
size: -
DNA: TGTGCCATCAGTGAGGCGGCGGGAGGGCCAACAGATACGCAGTATTTT
CDR3: CAISEAAGGPTDTQYF

J: TRBJ1-2
V: TRBV30
D: -
size: -
DNA: TGTGCCTGGAAAGGGGAGAACTATGGCTACACCTTC
CDR3: CAWKGENYGYTF

J: TRBJ2-1
V: TRBV6-5
D: -
size: -
DNA: TGTGCCAGCAAGACCGGGGCAGGGGACGTCGGTGAGCAGTTCTTC
CDR3: CASKTGAGDVGEQFF

J: TRBJ2-2
V: TRBV6-2/TRBV6-3
D: -
size: -
DNA: TGTGCCAGCAGTTACTCCGGACAGTCGGTGAACACCGGGGAGCTGTTTTTT
CDR3: CASSYSGQSVNTGELFF

J: TRBJ1-1
V: TRBV29-1
D: -
size: -
DNA: TGCAGCGTCCGTGAGGGTCCCACTGAAGCTTTCTTT
CDR3: CSVREGPTEAFF

J: TRBJ1-6
V: TRBV30
D: TRBD1
size: -
DNA: TGTGCCTGCCGGGACAGGGGGCACGGGTCGTACTCACCCCTCCACTTT
CDR3: CACRDRGHGSYSPLHF

J: TRBJ1-2
V: TRBV7-2
D: -
size: -
DNA: TGTGCCAGCAGCATGCGGGGCGAGCGGTGGGGCTACACCTTC
CDR3: CASSMRGERWGYTF

J: TRBJ1-3
V: TRBV5-1
D: -
size: -
DNA: TGCGCCAGCAGCTTGGAAGCAGGAGCGAGTGGAAACACCATATATTTT
CDR3: CASSLEAGASGNTIYF

J: TRBJ2-7
V: TRBV30
D: -
size: few
DNA: TGTGCCTGGAGTGCCGACAGCCCCTACGAGCAGTACTTC
CDR3: CAWSADSPYEQYF

J: TRBJ2-6
V: TRBV6-1
D: -
size: -
DNA: TGTGCCAGCAGTGAAGTGGGGGCCCCCGGGGCCAACGTCCTGACTTTC
CDR3: CASSEVGAPGANVLTF

J: TRBJ1-4
V: TRBV5-1
D: TRBD1
size: -
DNA: TGCGCCAGCAACCCAGGGGACAGGGATGAAAAACTGTTTTTT
CDR3: CASNPGDRDEKLFF

J: TRBJ1-5
V: TRBV28
D: -
size: -
DNA: TGTGCCAGCAGTCTTTACAGGGACAGCAATCAGCCCCAGCATTTT
CDR3: CASSLYRDSNQPQHF

J: TRBJ2-5
V: TRBV30
D: TRBD1
size: -
DNA: TGTGCCTGGAGTGTGGGACAGGGCAGAGAGACCCAGTACTTC
CDR3: CAWSVGQGRETQYF

J: TRBJ2-1
V: TRBV6-1
D: TRBD2
size: -
DNA: TGTGCCAGCAGTGTGGGACAGTGGGAAGCGCGGGAGGGCCGAGGTGAGCAGTTCTTC
CDR3: CASSVGQWEAREGRGEQFF

J: TRBJ2-6
V: TRBV7-6
D: -
size: once
DNA: TGTGCCAGCAGCCGATTAGGAGCGGATACCTTCTCTGGGGCCAACGTCCTGACTTTC
CDR3: CASSRLGADTFSGANVLTF

J: TRBJ2-1
V: TRBV5-5
D: -
size: -
DNA: TGTGCCAGCAGCGCCGTGGGGGTCTCCTACAATGAGCAGTTCTTC
CDR3: CASSAVGVSYNEQFF

J: TRBJ2-7
V: TRBV21-1
D: -
size: few
DNA: TGTGCCAGCATCAACGAACCTGTGCTTTACGAGCAGTACTTC
CDR3: CASINEPVLYEQYF

J: TRBJ1-2
V: TRBV27
D: -
size: -
DNA: TGTGCCAGCGGCAGGCCTGCTTACACCTTC
CDR3: CASGRPAYTF

J: TRBJ2-5
V: TRBV6-1
D: -
size: few
DNA: TGTGCCAGCAGTGAAGCTCTTCAGGGACGGGAGACCCAGTACTTC
CDR3: CASSEALQGRETQYF

J: TRBJ2-7
V: TRBV28
D: TRBD1
size: -
DNA: TGTGCCAGCACCCTCTTGGACAGGGGGCGCTACGAGCAGTACTTC
CDR3: CASTLLDRGRYEQYF

J: TRBJ2-2
V: TRBV3-1/TRBV3-2
D: -
size: -
DNA: TGTGCCAGCAGCCAAGTAGCGGCAGGGTCAGTCGGGGAGCTGTTTTTT
CDR3: CASSQVAAGSVGELFF

J: TRBJ2-7
V: TRBV29-1
D: TRBD2
size: -
DNA: TGCAGCGTTGCACCGGGGACTAGCTCCTACGAGCAGTACTTC
CDR3: CSVAPGTSSYEQYF

J: TRBJ2-7
V: TRBV14
D: -
size: -
DNA: TGTGCCAGCAGCCAGGTGTCGGGTTCCTACGAGCAGTACTTC
CDR3: CASSQVSGSYEQYF

J: TRBJ1-1
V: TRBV27
D: -
size: -
DNA: TGTGCCAGCAGTTTATCGGGCGACACTGAAGCTTTCTTT
CDR3: CASSLSGDTEAFF

J: TRBJ2-1
V: TRBV7-2
D: -
size: -
DNA: TGTGCCAGCCAGCCTAGGGCGGGCGACTACAATGAGCAGTTCTTC
CDR3: CASQPRAGDYNEQFF